This is a list of T cell receptor beta chains from one sample in a study of blood T cell repertoires in COVID-19. Sequencing was performed with immunoSEQ multiplex PCR; in TCRdb, only in-frame clones are kept and a portion is missing. The sample has 130,000 to 150,000 clones, 65% to 85% seen once; the top ten hold about 2%. Source material: peripheral blood. These receptors were obtained from an older woman with acute or convalescent COVID-19. Each CDR3 is given with its conserved first and last residue. The D gene is left open where the match is weak. Clone sizes are given selectively: once, few, many, or a class where the clone is expanded.

D gene: .
V gene: TRBV5-1
clone size: few
J gene: TRBJ2-1
CDR3 protein: CASSLLGDYEQFF
CDR3 DNA: TGCGCCAGCAGCTTGTTAGGGGACTATGAGCAGTTCTTC

D gene: TRBD2
V gene: TRBV14
clone size: .
J gene: TRBJ2-3
CDR3 protein: CASSQAQQGILAGRDTQYF
CDR3 DNA: TGTGCCAGCAGCCAAGCTCAACAGGGAATACTAGCGGGCCGAGATACGCAGTATTTT

D gene: .
V gene: TRBV7-9
clone size: .
J gene: TRBJ2-3
CDR3 protein: CASSLVLSDPSTDTQYF
CDR3 DNA: TGTGCCAGCAGCTTAGTTCTTTCAGATCCTAGCACAGATACGCAGTATTTT

D gene: .
V gene: TRBV2
clone size: .
J gene: TRBJ1-1
CDR3 protein: CASSRNTEAFF
CDR3 DNA: TGTGCCAGCAGCAGGAACACTGAAGCTTTCTTT

D gene: .
V gene: TRBV19
clone size: .
J gene: TRBJ1-4
CDR3 protein: CASSADRLNEKLFF
CDR3 DNA: TGTGCCAGTAGTGCTGACAGACTTAATGAAAAACTGTTTTTT

D gene: .
V gene: TRBV6-6
clone size: .
J gene: TRBJ2-4
CDR3 protein: CASSYWGRPQVDIQYF
CDR3 DNA: TGTGCCAGCAGCTATTGGGGGCGGCCCCAGGTTGACATTCAGTACTTC

D gene: .
V gene: TRBV30
clone size: .
J gene: TRBJ2-4
CDR3 protein: CAAEVGSRAGIQYF
CDR3 DNA: TGTGCCGCAGAGGTCGGGAGTCGGGCTGGCATTCAGTACTTC

D gene: TRBD1
V gene: TRBV7-8
clone size: few
J gene: TRBJ1-1
CDR3 protein: CATQGTGVNTEAFF
CDR3 DNA: TGTGCCACACAGGGGACAGGGGTGAACACTGAAGCTTTCTTT

D gene: TRBD2
V gene: TRBV10-3
clone size: .
J gene: TRBJ2-7
CDR3 protein: CAIRKTSGLTYEQYF
CDR3 DNA: TGTGCCATCAGGAAAACTAGCGGTCTTACCTACGAGCAGTACTTC

D gene: .
V gene: TRBV14
clone size: .
J gene: TRBJ2-7
CDR3 protein: CASSQAPDSSYEQYF
CDR3 DNA: TGTGCCAGCAGCCAAGCTCCGGACAGCTCCTACGAGCAGTACTTC

D gene: .
V gene: TRBV9
clone size: .
J gene: TRBJ2-1
CDR3 protein: CASSAFSGSSYNEQFF
CDR3 DNA: TGTGCCAGCAGCGCCTTCTCGGGGAGCTCCTACAATGAGCAGTTCTTC